These T cell receptor beta chains were read from a single sample in a study of T cells in Graves' hyperthyroidism and ophthalmopathy. Via MiXCR, TCRdb re-called the multiplex PCR reads, giving one row per CDR3 protein. The sample lists fewer than 750,000 distinct CDR3 sequences, 14% to 15% occurring once. Sequences were obtained from blood. These receptors were collected from a woman aged 40 to 50 with Graves' ophthalmopathy. The CDR3 runs from the conserved cysteine through the conserved F or W.

V	J	CDR3
TRBV30	TRBJ1-5	CAWSGQDNQPQHF
TRBV7-8	TRBJ2-5	CASSLFRGETQYF
TRBV5-1	TRBJ2-5	CASSLSEVQETQYF
TRBV27	TRBJ1-5	CASSRTRADNSNQPQHF
TRBV20-1	TRBJ2-3	CSARPADPVGTDTQYF
TRBV9	TRBJ2-3	CASIRPTQYF
TRBV11-2	TRBJ2-7	CASSLSGVAYGQYF
TRBV20-1	TRBJ2-1	CSALSSSSYNEQFF
TRBV5-1	TRBJ1-1	CASSPLSFTEAFF
TRBV30	TRBJ2-5	CAWSVGRTELSETQYF
TRBV18	TRBJ2-5	CASSDSGQETQYF
TRBV5-1	TRBJ2-5	CASSAQGAQETQYF